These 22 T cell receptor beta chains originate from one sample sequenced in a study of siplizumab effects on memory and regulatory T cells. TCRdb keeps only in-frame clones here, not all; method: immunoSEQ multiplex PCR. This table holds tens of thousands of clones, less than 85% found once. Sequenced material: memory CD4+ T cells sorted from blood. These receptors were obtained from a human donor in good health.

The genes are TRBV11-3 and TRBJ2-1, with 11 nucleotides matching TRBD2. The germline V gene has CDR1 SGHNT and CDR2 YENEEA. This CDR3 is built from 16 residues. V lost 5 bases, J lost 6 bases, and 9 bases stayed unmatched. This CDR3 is CASSPYSGGAFNEQFF. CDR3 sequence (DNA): TGTGCCAGCAGCCCATATAGCGGGGGGGCTTTCAATGAGCAGTTCTTC.

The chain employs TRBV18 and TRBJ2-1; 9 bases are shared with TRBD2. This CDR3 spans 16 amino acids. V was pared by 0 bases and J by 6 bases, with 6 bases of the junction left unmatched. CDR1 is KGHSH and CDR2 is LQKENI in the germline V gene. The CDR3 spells CASSPPSWRGGNEQFF. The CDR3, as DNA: TGTGCCAGCTCACCACCTTCCTGGCGGGGGGGCAATGAGCAGTTCTTC.

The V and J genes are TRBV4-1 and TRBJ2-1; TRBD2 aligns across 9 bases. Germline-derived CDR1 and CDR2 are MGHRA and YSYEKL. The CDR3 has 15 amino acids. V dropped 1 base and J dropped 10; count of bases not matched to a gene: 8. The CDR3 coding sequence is TGCGCCAGCAGCCAAGGTCGTCTAGCGGGAAACGAGCAGTTCTTC. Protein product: CASSQGRLAGNEQFF.

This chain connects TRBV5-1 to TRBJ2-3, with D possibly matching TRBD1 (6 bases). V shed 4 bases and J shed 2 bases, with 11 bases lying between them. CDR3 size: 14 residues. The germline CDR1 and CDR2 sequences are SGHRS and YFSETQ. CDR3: CASSPGDITDTQYF. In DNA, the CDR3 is TGCGCCAGCAGCCCTGGGGACATCACAGATACGCAGTATTTT.

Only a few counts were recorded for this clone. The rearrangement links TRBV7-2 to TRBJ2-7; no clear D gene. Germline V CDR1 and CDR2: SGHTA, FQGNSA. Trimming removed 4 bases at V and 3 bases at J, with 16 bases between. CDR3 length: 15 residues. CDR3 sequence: CASSSSSPRIYEQYF. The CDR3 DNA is TGTGCCAGCAGCTCCTCGAGCCCAAGGATCTACGAGCAGTACTTC.

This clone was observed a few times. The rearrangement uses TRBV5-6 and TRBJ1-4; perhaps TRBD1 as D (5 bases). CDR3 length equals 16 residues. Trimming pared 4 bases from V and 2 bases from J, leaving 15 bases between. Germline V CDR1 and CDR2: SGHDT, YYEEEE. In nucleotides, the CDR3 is TGTGCCAGCAGCGGAGACGCGGGACTGACTAATGAAAAACTGTTTTTT. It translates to CASSGDAGLTNEKLFF.

The CDR3 nucleotides read TGTGCCAGCAGTAGACGGGACAGGGGGGACTATGGCTACACCTTC. Protein: CASSRRDRGDYGYTF. The rearrangement links TRBV28 to TRBJ1-2; 11 nucleotides match TRBD1. Germline values: CDR1 MDHEN, CDR2 SYDVKM. CDR3 size: 15 residues. V dropped 5 bases and J dropped 3; count of bases not matched to a gene: 5.

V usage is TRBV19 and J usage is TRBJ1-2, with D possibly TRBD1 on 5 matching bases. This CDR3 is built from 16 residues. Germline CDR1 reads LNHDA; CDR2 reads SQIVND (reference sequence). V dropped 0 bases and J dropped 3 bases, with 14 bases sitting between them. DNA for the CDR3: TGTGCCAGTAGTATAGATGCGGGACGTCGGGACTATGGCTACACCTTC. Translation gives CASSIDAGRRDYGYTF.

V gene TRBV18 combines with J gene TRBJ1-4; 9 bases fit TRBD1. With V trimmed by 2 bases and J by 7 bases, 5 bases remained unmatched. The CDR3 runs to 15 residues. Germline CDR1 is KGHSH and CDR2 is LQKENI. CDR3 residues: CASSPSGQGSEKLFF. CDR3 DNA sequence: TGTGCCAGCTCACCATCGGGACAGGGTTCTGAAAAACTGTTTTTT.

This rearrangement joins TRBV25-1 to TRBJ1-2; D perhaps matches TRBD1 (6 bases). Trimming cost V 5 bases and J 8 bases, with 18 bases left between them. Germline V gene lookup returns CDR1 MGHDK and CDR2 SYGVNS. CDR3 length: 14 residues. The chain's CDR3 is CASSPEGGARGYTF. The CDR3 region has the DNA TGTGCCAGCAGTCCAGAGGGGGGCGCAAGAGGCTACACCTTC.

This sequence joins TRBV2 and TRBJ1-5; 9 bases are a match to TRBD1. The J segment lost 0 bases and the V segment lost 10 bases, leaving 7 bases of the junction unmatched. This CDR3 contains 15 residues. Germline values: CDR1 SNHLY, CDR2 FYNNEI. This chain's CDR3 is CATHRGPDSNQPQHF. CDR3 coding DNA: TGTGCCACCCACAGGGGGCCCGATAGCAATCAGCCCCAGCATTTT.

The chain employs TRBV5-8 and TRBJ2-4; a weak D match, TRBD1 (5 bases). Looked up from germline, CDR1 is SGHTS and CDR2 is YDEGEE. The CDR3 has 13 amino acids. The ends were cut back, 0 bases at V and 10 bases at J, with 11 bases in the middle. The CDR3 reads CASSLEQAWIQYF. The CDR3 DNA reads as TGTGCCAGCAGCTTGGAACAGGCTTGGATTCAGTACTTC.

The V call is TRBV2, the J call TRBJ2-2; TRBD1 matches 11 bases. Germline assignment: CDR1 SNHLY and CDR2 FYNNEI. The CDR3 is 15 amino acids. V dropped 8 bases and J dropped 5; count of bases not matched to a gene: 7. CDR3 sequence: CASGGTGGGTGELFF. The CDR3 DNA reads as TGTGCCAGCGGCGGGACAGGGGGGGGAACCGGGGAGCTGTTTTTT.

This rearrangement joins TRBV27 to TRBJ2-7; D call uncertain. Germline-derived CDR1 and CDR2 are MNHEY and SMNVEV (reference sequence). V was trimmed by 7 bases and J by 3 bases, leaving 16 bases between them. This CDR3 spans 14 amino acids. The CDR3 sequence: CASMNWGSSYEQYF. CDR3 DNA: TGTGCCAGCATGAACTGGGGTAGCAGCTACGAGCAGTACTTC.

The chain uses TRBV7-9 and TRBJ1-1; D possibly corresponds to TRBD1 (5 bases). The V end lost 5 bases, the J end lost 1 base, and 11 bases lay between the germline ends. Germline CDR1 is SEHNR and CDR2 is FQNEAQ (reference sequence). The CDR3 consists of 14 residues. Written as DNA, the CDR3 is TGTGCCAGCAGCCCGGGACGGGCGAACACTGAAGCTTTCTTT. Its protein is CASSPGRANTEAFF.

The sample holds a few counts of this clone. CDR3 loop: CARRDCQQETQYF. The CDR3 coding sequence is TGTGCCAGAAGGGACTGTCAACAAGAGACCCAGTACTTC. This chain connects TRBV5-3 to TRBJ2-5; the D gene is possibly TRBD2 (5 bases). TRBV5-3 has ORF status, its function being uncertain. Trimming took 5 bases from V and 2 from J, leaving 10 bases between them. CDR3 length: 13 residues.

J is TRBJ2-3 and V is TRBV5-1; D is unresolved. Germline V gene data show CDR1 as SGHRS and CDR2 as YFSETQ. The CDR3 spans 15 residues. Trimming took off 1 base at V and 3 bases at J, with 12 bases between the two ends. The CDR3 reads CASSLSGVGTDTQYF. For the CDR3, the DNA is TGCGCCAGCAGCTTGAGTGGGGTTGGGACAGATACGCAGTATTTT.

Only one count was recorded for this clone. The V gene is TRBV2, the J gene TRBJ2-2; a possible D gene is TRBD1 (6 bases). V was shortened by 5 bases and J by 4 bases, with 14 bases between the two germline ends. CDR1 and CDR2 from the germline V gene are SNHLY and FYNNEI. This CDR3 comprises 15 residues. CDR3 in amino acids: CASSRTVSLTGELFF. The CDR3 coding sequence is TGTGCCAGCAGTCGGACAGTATCCCTCACCGGGGAGCTGTTTTTT.

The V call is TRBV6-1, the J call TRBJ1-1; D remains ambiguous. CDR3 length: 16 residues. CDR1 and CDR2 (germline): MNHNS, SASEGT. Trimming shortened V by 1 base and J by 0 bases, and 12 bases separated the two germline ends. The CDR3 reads CASSEDVWAMNTEAFF. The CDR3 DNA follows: TGTGCCAGCAGTGAAGATGTATGGGCAATGAACACTGAAGCTTTCTTT.

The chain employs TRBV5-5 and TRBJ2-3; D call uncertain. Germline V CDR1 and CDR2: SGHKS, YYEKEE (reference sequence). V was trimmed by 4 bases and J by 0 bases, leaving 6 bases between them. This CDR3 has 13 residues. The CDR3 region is CASSHYSTDTQYF. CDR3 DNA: TGTGCCAGCAGCCACTATAGCACAGATACGCAGTATTTT. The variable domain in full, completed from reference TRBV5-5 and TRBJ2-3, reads DAGVTQSPTHLIKTRGQQVTLRCSPISGHKSVSWYQQVLGQGPQFIFQYYEKEERGRGNFPDRFSARQFPNYSSELNVNALLLGDSALYLCASSHYSTDTQYFGPGTRLTVL.

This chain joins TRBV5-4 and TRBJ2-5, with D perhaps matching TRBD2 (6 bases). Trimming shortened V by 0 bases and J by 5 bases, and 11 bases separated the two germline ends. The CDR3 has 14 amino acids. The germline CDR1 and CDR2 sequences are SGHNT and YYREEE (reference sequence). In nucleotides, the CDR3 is TGTGCCAGCAGCTTGGGGCGGGATAGGGAGACCCAGTACTTC. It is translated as CASSLGRDRETQYF.

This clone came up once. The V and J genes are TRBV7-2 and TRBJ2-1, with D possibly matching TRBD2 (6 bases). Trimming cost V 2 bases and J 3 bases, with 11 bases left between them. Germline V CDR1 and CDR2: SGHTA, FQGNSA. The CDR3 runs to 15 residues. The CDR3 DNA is TGTGCCAGCAGCTTATCCGGGACTCTCTACAATGAGCAGTTCTTC. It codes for CASSLSGTLYNEQFF.